The present entry profiles one T cell receptor beta chain with its context. Its antigen is unknown. The data derive from a study of T cell responses to AZD1222 COVID-19 vaccine. This table comes from immunoSEQ multiplex PCR, and its TCRdb copy is limited to in-frame clones, with some not included. The data contain more than 60,000 clones, over 75% of them singletons. CDR3 size: 15 residues. The V end lost 0 bases, the J end lost 1 base, and 10 bases lay between the germline ends. Germline CDR1 and CDR2: SGHRS and YFSETQ. The study, taken as a whole, reports: CD4 TCRs covered the whole spike, strongest at regions 160-218 and 743-854. A rise in Spike-specific TCR breadth and depth followed two AZD1222 doses. Repertoire samples came only from after the peak T cell response.

The source was peripheral blood, collected on day 0 of AZD1222 vaccination. The genes are TRBV5-1 and TRBJ1-1; D gene unclear. The receptor's source is an adult in good health. CDR3: CASSLEYSGNTEAFF. The CDR3 DNA reads as TGCGCCAGCAGCTTGGAATATTCGGGGAACACTGAAGCTTTCTTT.